The 18 T cell receptor beta chains reported below all come from one sample, sequenced in a study of CD8 T cells in ankylosing spondylitis. General observations from the study: Made up of 7 to 9 highly homologous variants, a TCR beta motif appeared characteristic of ankylosing spondylitis blood.

For these receptors, no antigen is known. One entry per CDR3 protein, called by TCRdb with MiXCR from the 5' RACE reads. The table has around 390,000 distinct CDR3 sequences, about 22% seen once. Sample: blood, either unsorted or a sorted T cell fraction (not recorded which). Source of these receptors: a male donor with ankylosing spondylitis.

This clonotype was counted many times. The gene calls are TRBV6-1 and TRBJ1-1; D is uncertain. V lost 3 bases and J 1 base, leaving 9 bases between the germline ends. The CDR3 runs 14 residues. Germline CDR1 and CDR2: MNHNS and SASEGT. The CDR3 DNA reads TGTGCCAGCAGTGAGCAGCGTCGGAACACTGAAGCTTTCTTT. Encoded protein: CASSEQRRNTEAFF.

The J gene is TRBJ2-1, the V gene TRBV9, with a possible D match to TRBD1 (5 bases). The V and J ends lost 0 bases and 3 bases respectively, with 13 bases between them. Germline CDR1 and CDR2: SGDLS and YYNGEE. CDR3 length: 16 amino acids. In DNA form, the CDR3 reads TGTGCCAGCAGCGTAGAGGGGAACGGAATCTACAATGAGCAGTTCTTC. Translating it yields CASSVEGNGIYNEQFF.

The chain employs TRBV11-2 and TRBJ2-1; no clear D gene. This CDR3 spans 12 amino acids. The ends were cut back, 1 base at V and 10 bases at J, with 8 bases in the middle. The germline V gene has CDR1 SGHAT and CDR2 FQNNGV. CDR3: CASSLATREQFF. The CDR3 DNA reads TGTGCCAGCAGCTTAGCGACCCGGGAGCAGTTCTTC. Supplemented by reference TRBV11-2 and TRBJ2-1, the full variable domain reads EAGVAQSPRYKIIEKRQSVAFWCNPISGHATLYWYQQILGQGPKLLIQFQNNGVVDDSQLPKDRFSAERLKGVDSTLKIQPAKLEDSAVYLCASSLATREQFFGPGTRLTVL.

CDR3 coding DNA: TGCAGTGCTAGAGGCGGGAGGGCCGCGGTTTTCGCAGATACGCAGTATTTT. It encodes CSARGGRAAVFADTQYF. This chain uses TRBV20-1 with TRBJ2-3, with 9 positions matching TRBD2. The length of the CDR3 is 17 residues. The V gene's germline CDR1 is DFQATT and CDR2 SNEGSKA (reference sequence). V was pared by 1 base and J by 4 bases, with 12 bases of the junction left unmatched.

This rearrangement joins TRBV18 to TRBJ2-5; D is uncertain. V was shortened by 3 bases and J by 3 bases, with 11 bases between the two germline ends. Germline loops: CDR1 KGHSH, CDR2 LQKENI. The CDR3 runs 14 residues. In DNA form, the CDR3 reads TGTGCCAGCTCACCGGAAGTCTCCGAAGAGACCCAGTACTTC. Translating it yields CASSPEVSEETQYF.

In this sample, this clonotype turned up a few times. The V call is TRBV5-6, the J call TRBJ1-3; D unclear. Germline CDR1 is SGHDT and CDR2 is YYEEEE. This CDR3 is 12 amino acids long. V was pared by 4 bases and J by 8 bases, with 10 bases between. The CDR3 coding sequence is TGTGCCAGCAGCGTCCTGGGTTACACCATATATTTT. It specifies CASSVLGYTIYF.

J is TRBJ1-5 and V is TRBV4-2, with 7 bases lining up with TRBD1. Trimming took 2 bases from V and 4 from J; bases not matched to a gene: 2. This CDR3 comprises 14 residues. Germline V gene sequence: CDR1 LGHNA, CDR2 YNFKEQ. The CDR3 sequence is CASSQLTGNQPQHF. CDR3 bases: TGTGCCAGCAGCCAACTGACAGGGAATCAGCCCCAGCATTTT.

The chain combines TRBV7-2 with TRBJ2-5; D gene uncertain. CDR1 is SGHTA, CDR2 FQGNSA, per germline. The CDR3 sequence is 15 residues long. Trimming pared 3 bases from V and 1 base from J, leaving 12 bases between. The CDR3 protein is CASSLVNGRQETQYF. The DNA for the CDR3 is TGTGCCAGCAGCTTGGTTAACGGACGCCAAGAGACCCAGTACTTC.

The chain combines TRBV6-1 with TRBJ2-7, with D hard to call. The germline V gene encodes CDR1 MNHNS and CDR2 SASEGT. Trimming stripped 6 bases from V and 7 bases from J, with 16 bases between. There are 13 residues in the CDR3. The CDR3 loop is CASSPLPNREQYF. DNA of the CDR3: TGTGCCAGCAGCCCTCTCCCGAACCGGGAGCAGTACTTC.

The table lists this clonotype with a few counts. The chain recombines TRBV5-1 with TRBJ1-3; a possible D gene is TRBD1 (6 bases). The CDR3 totals 14 residues. CDR1 and CDR2 from the germline V gene are SGHRS and YFSETQ. Trimming took 4 bases from V and 2 from J, leaving 10 bases between them. DNA of the CDR3: TGCGCCAGCAGCCCGGACAGCACTGGAAACACCATATATTTT. Protein: CASSPDSTGNTIYF.

This clonotype was counted a few times. The genes are TRBV7-3 and TRBJ2-2; 11 bases map to TRBD2. The CDR3 has 18 amino acids. Germline V CDR1 and CDR2: SGHTA, FQGTGA. V lost 2 bases and J lost 7; bases outside the gene matches: 12. CDR3 sequence: CASSLGLGLAEYGGELFF. The CDR3 DNA reads as TGTGCCAGCAGCTTAGGGCTGGGACTAGCGGAATATGGCGGGGAGCTGTTTTTT.

CDR3 DNA: TGTGCCAGCAGTCGACTAGACTCGAACACCGGGGAGCTGTTTTTT. Protein sequence: CASSRLDSNTGELFF. This chain links TRBV9 with TRBJ2-2; possible D gene TRBD2, 6 bases. V gave up 5 bases and J gave up 0 bases, with 11 bases separating them. The CDR3 extends over 15 amino acids. Germline V gene sequence: CDR1 SGDLS, CDR2 YYNGEE.

This clonotype was observed a handful of times. V gene TRBV3-1 combines with J gene TRBJ2-5; 11 bases are a match to TRBD2. There are 15 residues in the CDR3. The ends lost 4 bases at V and 7 bases at J; junction bases unmatched: 8. Germline CDR1 reads LGHDT; CDR2 reads YNNKEL (reference sequence). The chain's CDR3 is CASSLTSGSRGTQYF. CDR3 sequence (DNA): TGTGCCAGCAGCCTCACTAGCGGGAGTAGGGGGACCCAGTACTTC.

V gene TRBV6-2 or TRBV6-3 combines with J gene TRBJ2-7; D tentatively fits TRBD1 or TRBD2 (5 bases each). The CDR3 covers 14 residues. Germline CDR1 is MNHEY and CDR2 is SVGEGT. V was cut by 4 bases and J by 2 bases, with 12 bases left in between. In DNA, the CDR3 is TGTGCCAGCAGTTCCCGAGAGGGGACCTACGAGCAGTACTTC. It codes for CASSSREGTYEQYF.

The chain carries TRBV10-3 and TRBJ2-7; possibly TRBD2 for D (6 bases). With 3 bases removed from V and 0 bases from J, the gap between germline ends came to 15 bases. The CDR3 totals 16 residues. CDR1 and CDR2 from the germline V gene are ENHRY and SYGVKD. The CDR3 here is CAISDLANDLSYEQYF. In DNA, the CDR3 is TGTGCCATCAGTGATCTAGCGAATGATCTCTCCTACGAGCAGTACTTC.

The chain joins TRBV28 to TRBJ2-3, with D possibly being TRBD2 (6 bases). This CDR3 is 16 amino acids long. The ends were cut back, 7 bases at V and 1 base at J, with 18 bases in the middle. Germline V CDR1 and CDR2: MDHEN, SYDVKM. For the CDR3, the DNA is TGTGCCAGCATCCCTCGCCCCCCGGGGGGCACAGATACGCAGTATTTT. Protein: CASIPRPPGGTDTQYF.

This clonotype has a count of ten or more. The chain couples TRBV7-9 to TRBJ2-1; the D is unclear. Germline CDR1 is SEHNR and CDR2 is FQNEAQ (reference sequence). The CDR3 length is 13 residues. The V end lost 0 bases, the J end lost 5 bases, and 5 bases lay between the germline ends. CDR3 protein: CASSLAGNNEQFF. CDR3 coding DNA: TGTGCCAGCAGCTTAGCGGGCAACAATGAGCAGTTCTTC.

This clonotype was recorded a few times. The chain combines TRBV20-1 with TRBJ2-1, with 13 bases lining up with TRBD2. The J segment lost 9 bases and the V segment lost 6 bases, leaving 8 bases of the junction unmatched. CDR1 and CDR2 from the germline V gene are DFQATT and SNEGSKA (reference sequence). CDR3 length: 14 amino acids. The CDR3 reads CSAPPGLAGVEQFF. The CDR3 coding sequence is TGCAGTGCCCCCCCAGGACTAGCGGGAGTTGAGCAGTTCTTC.